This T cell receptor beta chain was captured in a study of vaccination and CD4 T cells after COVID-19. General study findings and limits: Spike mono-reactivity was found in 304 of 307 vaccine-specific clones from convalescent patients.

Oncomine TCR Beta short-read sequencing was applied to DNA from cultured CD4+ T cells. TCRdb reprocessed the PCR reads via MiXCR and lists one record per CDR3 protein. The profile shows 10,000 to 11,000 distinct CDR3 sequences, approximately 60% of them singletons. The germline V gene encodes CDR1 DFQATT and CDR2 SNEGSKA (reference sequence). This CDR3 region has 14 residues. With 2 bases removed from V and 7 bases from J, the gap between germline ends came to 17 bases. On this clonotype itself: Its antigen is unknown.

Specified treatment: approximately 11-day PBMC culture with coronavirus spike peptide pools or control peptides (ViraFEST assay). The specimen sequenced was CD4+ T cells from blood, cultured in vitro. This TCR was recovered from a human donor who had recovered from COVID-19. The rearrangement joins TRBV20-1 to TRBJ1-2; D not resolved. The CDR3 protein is CSARPQGGQSGYTF. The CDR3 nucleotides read TGCAGTGCTAGACCCCAAGGAGGGCAGAGTGGCTACACCTTC.